This note documents a single TCR beta chain sequence. From germline, CDR1 is SGHVS and CDR2 FQNEAQ. The CDR3 sequence is 11 residues long. These data belong to a study of high-grade serous ovarian cancer treatment subgroups. Profiled with immunoSEQ multiplex PCR; TCRdb holds only in-frame clones, not every one. The sample holds about 7,600 clones, 78% seen once. Tumor tissue was taken before any definitive surgery or chemotherapy was given. Sequenced sample: tumor tissue. The TCR sequence derives from a human donor with high-grade serous ovarian cancer. The genes are TRBV7-8 and TRBJ1-2; D gene uncertain. In DNA form, the CDR3 reads TGTCGGACGGTAACTAACTATGGCTACACCTTC. Translated: CRTVTNYGYTF.